Below, one T cell receptor beta chain is given with its context. Its antigen is as yet unknown. Sequenced by immunoSEQ multiplex PCR; TCRdb stores in-frame clones only, minus some. Here the sample spans roughly 130,000 clones, roughly 89% being singletons. From germline, CDR1 is SGHRS and CDR2 YFSETQ. V was trimmed by 5 bases and J by 1 base, leaving 18 bases between them. This CDR3 comprises 16 residues. This entry belongs to a study of cytomegalovirus exposure and HLA in healthy donors. Overall study findings and caveats: Subsequent analysis found a tendency for first-cohort TCR clusters to co-occur within the 120 or so validation repertoires. Reportedly, cytomegalovirus status was diagnosed with high sensitivity and specificity. Cytomegalovirus-associated TCR beta chains were listed, numbering some 180.

Specimen: PBMCs. The chain couples TRBV5-1 to TRBJ1-1, with a weak D call TRBD1 (6 bases). The clonotype comes from a young woman in good health and CMV-seropositive. Here the CDR3 DNA reads TGCGCCAGCAGGTTTGTCTGGGGGCAAGGGAACACTGAAGCTTTCTTT. Residues: CASRFVWGQGNTEAFF.